One and the same sample provided the 8 T cell receptor beta chains below, sequenced in a study of OX40 agonist ivuxolimab in advanced cancers. To prepare the library, the immunoSEQ multiplex PCR assay was applied. This immuneACCESS table, as held by TCRdb, lists in-frame sequences with V and J called but not all clones. Of the missing ones, under half trace to an unresolved V gene in checked studies; the others have no known cause. For this sample the table gives 37,000 or so clones, of which roughly four fifths were detected only once. The top ten constitute about 2% of the sample. The source was CD4+ or CD8+ T cells sorted from blood, collected in a trial of the OX40 agonist ivuxolimab. Source of these receptors: an adult with an advanced solid tumor such as melanoma, head and neck, liver or kidney cancer.

The gene calls are TRBV5-4 and TRBJ2-5; the match to TRBD1 covers 11 bases. Trimming at V came to 4 bases and at J to 4 bases, leaving 6 bases not matched to a gene. The CDR3 contains 15 residues. Germline CDR1 and CDR2: SGHNT and YYREEE (reference sequence). The CDR3 region is CASSQGQGELETQYF. The CDR3 nucleotides are TGTGCCAGCAGCCAGGGACAGGGGGAACTAGAGACCCAGTACTTC.

The rearrangement joins TRBV4-2 to TRBJ2-1; D possibly uses TRBD1 or TRBD2 (6 bases each). Trimming left V 1 base short and J 5 bases short, with 18 bases between. This CDR3 is 17 amino acids long. From germline, CDR1 is LGHNA and CDR2 YNFKEQ. CDR3 sequence (DNA): TGTGCCAGCAGCCAAGGGGGAAGGGGGGAACTCAACAATGAGCAGTTCTTC. Protein sequence: CASSQGGRGELNNEQFF.

The genes are TRBV19 and TRBJ1-1, with a weak D call TRBD1 (5 bases). The germline V gene has CDR1 LNHDA and CDR2 SQIVND (reference sequence). This CDR3 region has 13 residues. Trimming removed 4 bases at V and 1 base at J, with 7 bases between. The CDR3, as DNA: TGTGCCAGTAGTAGGACACCGAACACTGAAGCTTTCTTT. This sequence encodes CASSRTPNTEAFF.

In DNA form, the CDR3 reads TGTGCCAGCAGCCTAGACCACTACAATGAGCAGTTCTTC. Translation gives CASSLDHYNEQFF. The rearrangement uses TRBV7-3 and TRBJ2-1; D not resolved. CDR1 and CDR2 (germline): SGHTA, FQGTGA. Deletions cut 5 bases from V and 3 bases from J, with 8 bases between. The CDR3 totals 13 residues.

For the CDR3, the DNA is TGTGCCAGCAGTCTTCGGGACCTAGTGATGAACACTGAAGCTTTCTTT. Translation gives CASSLRDLVMNTEAFF. The V gene is TRBV28, the J gene TRBJ1-1; D perhaps matches TRBD1 (5 bases). The V gene's germline CDR1 is MDHEN and CDR2 SYDVKM. The CDR3 runs 16 residues. V was cut by 5 bases and J by 0 bases, with 16 bases left in between.

This clone was counted once. The chain is built from TRBV9 and TRBJ2-3; 13 bases are a match to TRBD2. Losses at the gene ends were 1 base for V and 2 bases for J; bases not matched to a gene: 10. From germline, CDR1 is SGDLS and CDR2 YYNGEE. The CDR3 is made up of 19 amino acids. The CDR3 DNA reads TGTGCCAGCAGCGTAAATCTAGGGACTAGCGGGATGGTCACAGATACGCAGTATTTT. Amino acids: CASSVNLGTSGMVTDTQYF.

The chain couples TRBV10-3 to TRBJ1-1; D not resolved. Trimming left V 4 bases short and J 0 bases short, with 3 bases between. Germline assignment: CDR1 ENHRY and CDR2 SYGVKD. There are 12 residues in the CDR3. DNA for the CDR3: TGTGCCATCAGTGTTCTGAACACTGAAGCTTTCTTT. Protein product: CAISVLNTEAFF.

Points on this clone: A junction boundary mismatches the germline segment, possibly from a read error. The chain joins TRBV7-3 to TRBJ2-7; no reliable D call. Germline CDR1 reads SGHTA; CDR2 reads FQGTGA. The CDR3 runs to 11 residues. The CDR3 sequence is CGSETRNEQYF. CDR3 sequence (DNA): TGCGGTTCAGAGACAAGGAACGAGCAGTACTTC. The entire variable domain, with the rest obtained from reference TRBV7-3 and TRBJ2-7, is as follows: GAGVSQTPSNKVTEKGKYVELRCDPISGHTALYWYRQSLGQGPEFLIYFQGTGAADDSGLPNDRFFAVRPEGSVSTLKIQRTERGDSAVYLCGSETRNEQYFGPGTRLTVT.